These 29 T cell receptor beta chains originate from one sample sequenced in a study of T cell changes during pregnancy in multiple sclerosis. Method: immunoSEQ multiplex PCR; TCRdb's copy keeps in-frame clones and lacks some. Of 60,000 to 85,000 clones listed, more than 85% are singletons. This specimen consisted of peripheral blood, obtained in the second trimester of pregnancy. The receptors were sampled from a female donor with multiple sclerosis, enrolled in a pregnancy study.

In this sample, this clone turned up a few times. V is TRBV30 and J is TRBJ1-1, with D hard to call. V lost 7 bases, J lost 4 bases, and 13 bases lay in between. The CDR3 sequence is 12 residues long. Germline values: CDR1 GTSNPN, CDR2 SVGIG (reference sequence). This chain's CDR3 is CASGGLSTEAFF. CDR3 sequence (DNA): TGTGCCTCGGGAGGATTAAGCACTGAAGCTTTCTTT.

V usage is TRBV10-3 and J usage is TRBJ1-1, with D possibly being TRBD1 (5 bases). The CDR3 length is 16 residues. The V end lost 4 bases, the J end lost 2 bases, and 17 bases lay between the germline ends. From germline, CDR1 is ENHRY and CDR2 SYGVKD. CDR3 DNA sequence: TGTGCCATCAGTGTCTCTCGCCAGGACAAAAACACTGAAGCTTTCTTT. Translation: CAISVSRQDKNTEAFF.

V usage is TRBV6-5 and J usage is TRBJ1-5; D ambiguous. CDR1 MNHEY and CDR2 SVGAGI come from the germline V gene. The V gene lost 6 bases and the J gene lost 4 bases, with 16 bases spanning the gap. The CDR3 totals 15 residues. In DNA, the CDR3 is TGTGCCAGCAGCCGTTCCGGGAACCAAAATCAGCCCCAGCATTTT. As protein: CASSRSGNQNQPQHF.

The chain combines TRBV5-1 with TRBJ1-6, with D hard to call. This CDR3 has 20 residues. Per germline, CDR1 SGHRS and CDR2 YFSETQ. Trimming removed 0 bases from V and 0 bases from J, with 19 bases in between. The CDR3 sequence: CASSLAGRSTGSSYNSPLHF. In DNA form, the CDR3 reads TGCGCCAGCAGCTTGGCCGGGCGAAGTACGGGGAGCTCCTATAATTCACCCCTCCACTTT. Based on the CDR3 plus reference TRBV5-1 and TRBJ1-6, the full variable domain is KAGVTQTPRYLIKTRGQQVTLSCSPISGHRSVSWYQQTPGQGLQFLFEYFSETQRNKGNFPGRFSGRQFSNSRSEMNVSTLELGDSALYLCASSLAGRSTGSSYNSPLHFGNGTRLTVT.

This rearrangement joins TRBV6-1 to TRBJ2-7, with 7 nucleotides matching TRBD1. The CDR3 runs 14 residues. V was pared by 4 bases and J by 2 bases, with 5 bases of the junction left unmatched. Germline V CDR1 and CDR2: MNHNS, SASEGT. In DNA form, the CDR3 reads TGTGCCAGCAGTGGATGGGACAGAACCTACGAGCAGTACTTC. This sequence encodes CASSGWDRTYEQYF.

The chain links TRBV30 to TRBJ2-3, with D uncertain. Germline V gene sequence: CDR1 GTSNPN, CDR2 SVGIG (reference sequence). Trimming took off 2 bases at V and 3 bases at J, with 6 bases between the two ends. This CDR3 is built from 12 residues. DNA of the CDR3: TGTGCCTGGAGTCCCGGGACAGATACGCAGTATTTT. Residues: CAWSPGTDTQYF.

In its sample, this clone was seen once. This chain links TRBV4-2 with TRBJ1-1; no reliable D call. With 0 bases removed from V and 0 bases from J, the gap between germline ends came to 11 bases. The CDR3 is 16 residues long. The V gene's germline CDR1 is LGHNA and CDR2 YNFKEQ. CDR3 region: CASSQDVRGVNTEAFF. DNA of the CDR3: TGTGCCAGCAGCCAAGATGTCCGAGGCGTGAACACTGAAGCTTTCTTT.

The chain employs TRBV6-5 and TRBJ1-3; D call uncertain. Trimming removed 4 bases at V and 4 bases at J, with 8 bases between. Germline V CDR1 and CDR2: MNHEY, SVGAGI. The CDR3 has 13 residues. The CDR3 DNA is TGTGCCAGCAGTTCTCCCCGGGGAAACACCATATATTTT. It translates to CASSSPRGNTIYF.

This chain uses TRBV7-9 with TRBJ1-1; D remains ambiguous. V shed 4 bases and J shed 8 bases, with 14 bases lying between them. The CDR3 contains 13 residues. Germline V CDR1 and CDR2: SEHNR, FQNEAQ (reference sequence). The CDR3, as DNA: TGTGCCAGCAGCTATACAGAACAGACCGAAGCTTTCTTT. Translation: CASSYTEQTEAFF.

This clone was recorded once. J is TRBJ2-2 and V is TRBV6-6, with D maybe TRBD2 (5 bases). Germline V gene lookup returns CDR1 MNHNY and CDR2 SVGAGI (reference sequence). The V and J ends lost 6 bases and 5 bases respectively, with 10 bases between them. CDR3 length equals 13 residues. CDR3 nucleotides: TGTGCCAGCAGCCTACGGGAAACCGGGGAGCTGTTTTTT. It specifies CASSLRETGELFF.

The chain carries TRBV5-6 and TRBJ2-5, with D uncertain. The CDR3 is made up of 14 amino acids. Germline CDR1 and CDR2: SGHDT and YYEEEE. With 0 bases removed from V and 1 base from J, the gap between germline ends came to 7 bases. This CDR3 reads CASSLANSQETQYF. The CDR3, as DNA: TGTGCCAGCAGCTTGGCCAACAGCCAAGAGACCCAGTACTTC.

The chain is built from TRBV7-9 and TRBJ1-1, with D possibly matching TRBD1 (5 bases). V was pared by 1 base and J by 1 base, with 7 bases between. Germline values: CDR1 SEHNR, CDR2 FQNEAQ (reference sequence). The CDR3 has 14 amino acids. The CDR3 region has the DNA TGTGCCAGCAGCTTAGACAGGCCGAACACTGAAGCTTTCTTT. Protein: CASSLDRPNTEAFF.

This chain uses TRBV19 with TRBJ1-1, with TRBD1 as a possible D gene (5 bases). CDR3 length equals 14 residues. Germline values: CDR1 LNHDA, CDR2 SQIVND (reference sequence). Trimming pared 6 bases from V and 6 bases from J, leaving 17 bases between. The CDR3 sequence is CASRLKGFGAEAFF. The CDR3 DNA reads TGTGCCAGTAGGTTAAAGGGGTTTGGGGCTGAAGCTTTCTTT.

The V call is TRBV11-2, the J call TRBJ2-3; 9 bases map to TRBD2. Germline V lookup: CDR1 SGHAT, CDR2 FQNNGV. This CDR3 is built from 18 residues. J gave up 0 bases and V 6 bases, and 13 bases lay outside the gene matches. Here the CDR3 reads CASSPSPGLAPSTDTQYF. In DNA, the CDR3 is TGTGCCAGCAGTCCCTCCCCGGGACTAGCTCCTAGCACAGATACGCAGTATTTT.

This clone has a handful of counts. The genes are TRBV7-9 and TRBJ2-1; D perhaps matches TRBD2 (6 bases). The CDR3 length is 12 residues. CDR1 is SEHNR and CDR2 is FQNEAQ in the germline V gene (reference sequence). V dropped 3 bases and J dropped 10 bases, with 10 bases sitting between them. CDR3 amino acids: CASSLEGREQFF. CDR3 sequence (DNA): TGTGCCAGCAGCTTGGAGGGGCGCGAGCAGTTCTTC.

The V call is TRBV4-3, the J call TRBJ2-7; D not resolved. The CDR3 totals 15 residues. Trimming removed 2 bases from V and 3 bases from J, with 14 bases in between. Per the germline V gene, CDR1 is LGHNA and CDR2 is YSLEER. CDR3 amino acids: CASSQQTGVYYEQYF. In DNA, the CDR3 is TGCGCCAGCAGCCAACAGACTGGAGTATACTACGAGCAGTACTTC.

V usage is TRBV27 and J usage is TRBJ1-1, with no clear D. The CDR3 runs 13 residues. Trimming left V 3 bases short and J 5 bases short, with 10 bases between. Germline lookup yields CDR1 MNHEY and CDR2 SMNVEV (reference sequence). This CDR3 reads CASSFGVWTEAFF. DNA for the CDR3: TGTGCCAGCAGTTTCGGGGTATGGACTGAAGCTTTCTTT.

The chain carries TRBV5-1 and TRBJ2-3, with D perhaps matching TRBD1 (5 bases). The CDR3 is made up of 13 amino acids. Trimming took off 4 bases at V and 6 bases at J, with 12 bases between the two ends. Germline V gene lookup returns CDR1 SGHRS and CDR2 YFSETQ. The DNA for the CDR3 is TGCGCCAGCAGCCTGCAAAGACAGGATACGCAGTATTTT. Translating gives CASSLQRQDTQYF.

This chain uses TRBV18 with TRBJ1-6, with 8 bases that match TRBD1. The trim removed 3 bases at V and 9 bases at J, leaving 10 bases unmatched. In germline, CDR1 is KGHSH, CDR2 LQKENI. The CDR3 runs to 16 residues. The CDR3 DNA sequence: TGTGCCAGCTCACCTCCGCCTCAGGGGGCTGGTTCACCCCTCCACTTT. Its protein product is CASSPPPQGAGSPLHF.

This clone was picked up one time. J is TRBJ2-5 and V is TRBV7-3; no firm D call. Germline lookup yields CDR1 SGHTA and CDR2 FQGTGA. This CDR3 comprises 13 residues. V was cut by 2 bases and J by 0 bases, with 4 bases left in between. The CDR3: CASSLQDQETQYF. For the CDR3, the DNA is TGTGCCAGCAGCTTACAGGACCAAGAGACCCAGTACTTC.

This CDR3 reads CASSLGGGGRNTIYF. The CDR3 nucleotides are TGTGCCAGCAGCTTAGGTGGGGGAGGACGTAACACCATATATTTT. V is TRBV7-8 and J is TRBJ1-3, with D possibly TRBD1 on 5 matching bases. This CDR3 is 15 amino acids long. Germline CDR1 SGHVS, CDR2 FQNEAQ. Trimming took off 1 base at V and 7 bases at J, with 14 bases between the two ends.

The genes are TRBV10-2 and TRBJ2-2; D is possibly TRBD1 (5 bases). Trimming took 8 bases from V and 5 from J, leaving 15 bases between them. Germline V CDR1 and CDR2: WSHSY, SAAADI. The CDR3 is made up of 14 amino acids. The CDR3 sequence: CASSPRQLTGELFF. The CDR3 region has the DNA TGCGCCAGCTCCCCTAGACAGCTGACCGGGGAGCTGTTTTTT.

This chain connects TRBV20-1 to TRBJ2-7, with 8 bases identical to TRBD2. Trimming cost V 0 bases and J 11 bases; bases outside gene matches: 3. This CDR3 is built from 11 residues. The germline V gene encodes CDR1 DFQATT and CDR2 SNEGSKA (reference sequence). The CDR3 protein is CSARDLGLEYF. CDR3 nucleotides: TGCAGTGCTAGAGATTTGGGACTAGAGTACTTC.

This chain links TRBV19 with TRBJ1-5; 12 bases agree with TRBD1. Germline V CDR1 and CDR2: LNHDA, SQIVND (reference sequence). This CDR3 is built from 15 residues. Trimming at V came to 6 bases and at J to 7 bases, leaving 7 bases not matched to a gene. Written as DNA, the CDR3 is TGTGCCAGTAGGCGCGGGACAGGGGGCGACCAGCCCCAGCATTTT. It is translated as CASRRGTGGDQPQHF.

Here the CDR3 DNA reads TGTGCCAGCAGTGCAGAGGGTCAGGGGGCGCTTGGGGCCAACGTCCTGACTTTC. This codes for CASSAEGQGALGANVLTF. V and J are TRBV2 and TRBJ2-6; TRBD1 matches at 8 bases. CDR3 length: 18 residues. The germline gives CDR1 SNHLY, CDR2 FYNNEI. The V segment lost 4 bases and the J segment 3 bases; nucleotides outside the gene matches: 11. Full variable domain (rest looked up from reference TRBV2 and TRBJ2-6): EPEVTQTPSHQVTQMGQEVILRCVPISNHLYFYWYRQILGQKVEFLVSFYNNEISEKSEIFDDQFSVERPDGSNFTLKIRSTKLEDSAMYFCASSAEGQGALGANVLTFGAGSRLTVL.

The chain has TRBV6-4 and TRBJ1-6; D perhaps matches TRBD1 (6 bases). Germline V gene lookup returns CDR1 MRHNA and CDR2 SNTAGT. The CDR3 totals 14 residues. Between the trimmed V and J ends, which lost 7 bases and 8 bases, there was a span of 15 bases. CDR3 sequence reads: CASKSGAWDSPLHF. The CDR3 nucleotides read TGTGCCAGCAAGTCAGGGGCCTGGGATTCACCCCTCCACTTT.

The rearrangement uses TRBV6-5 and TRBJ2-3; 7 nucleotides agree with TRBD2. This CDR3 region has 13 residues. V gave up 2 bases and J gave up 4 bases; unmatched junction bases: 0. The germline V gene encodes CDR1 MNHEY and CDR2 SVGAGI. CDR3 sequence (DNA): TGTGCCAGCAGTTACCGGGGGGCAGATACGCAGTATTTT. Its translation is CASSYRGADTQYF.

This chain connects TRBV9 to TRBJ2-1, with 8 nucleotides matching TRBD1. J was trimmed by 9 bases and V by 0 bases; bases with no gene match: 11. This CDR3 comprises 16 residues. Looked up from germline, CDR1 is SGDLS and CDR2 is YYNGEE. The CDR3 reads CASSVDGQGGRSEQFF. The CDR3 bases are TGTGCCAGCAGCGTAGACGGACAGGGTGGGAGAAGTGAGCAGTTCTTC.

V gene TRBV27 combines with J gene TRBJ2-7, with 8 bases identical to TRBD1. Germline V CDR1 and CDR2: MNHEY, SMNVEV (reference sequence). V lost 6 bases and J lost 0; bases outside the gene matches: 7. The CDR3 loop spans 15 amino acids. The chain's CDR3 is CASSPDRANSYEQYF. CDR3 nucleotides: TGTGCCAGCAGCCCGGACAGGGCTAACTCCTACGAGCAGTACTTC.